A single sample is the source of the 27 T cell receptor beta chains below, sequenced in a study of blood T cell repertoires in COVID-19. Assay used: immunoSEQ multiplex PCR; TCRdb lists only in-frame clones, some missing. The table shows about 15,000 clones, with 75% to 90% occurring only once. Source material: peripheral blood. The origin of the receptors is a man in his fifties with active COVID-19.

The chain employs TRBV11-3 and TRBJ2-2, with D tentatively TRBD2 (6 bases). V lost 5 bases, J lost 0 bases, and 10 bases lay in between. The germline V gene has CDR1 SGHNT and CDR2 YENEEA. This CDR3 comprises 15 residues. The CDR3 loop is CASSGDFPNTGELFF. CDR3 DNA: TGTGCCAGCAGCGGGGACTTTCCGAACACCGGGGAGCTGTTTTTT.

Regarding this clone: The sample carries other DNA sequences with the same CDR3. This sequence joins TRBV20-1 and TRBJ1-2, with 8 bases matching TRBD1. The germline V gene has CDR1 DFQATT and CDR2 SNEGSKA (reference sequence). V was clipped by 6 bases and J by 6 bases; unmatched bases: 3. The CDR3 sequence is 11 residues long. CDR3 DNA: TGCAGTGCGCCAGGGGGCAATGGCTACACCTTC. It encodes CSAPGGNGYTF.

The J gene is TRBJ1-2, the V gene TRBV29-1; 10 bases are shared with TRBD1. Germline V gives CDR1 SQVTM, CDR2 ANQGSEA. With 3 bases clipped from V and 3 bases from J, the junction kept 4 bases outside the gene matches. This CDR3 has 14 amino acids. CDR3 sequence (DNA): TGCAGCGTTGATCGACAGGGGGCGGACTATGGCTACACCTTC. It is translated as CSVDRQGADYGYTF.

The CDR3 DNA reads as TGTGCCAGCAGTGAAGCGCAGGGGCGGGTTAGCACTGAAGCTTTCTTT. This sequence encodes CASSEAQGRVSTEAFF. V usage is TRBV6-1 and J usage is TRBJ1-1, with D tentatively TRBD1 (6 bases). V lost 0 bases, J lost 4 bases, and 15 bases lay in between. Germline V gene lookup returns CDR1 MNHNS and CDR2 SASEGT. This CDR3 region has 16 residues.

This clone was seen a handful of times. CDR3 amino acids: CASRRSTGFSEKLFF. CDR3 bases: TGTGCCAGCAGGAGGAGCACAGGGTTTAGTGAAAAACTGTTTTTT. This sequence joins TRBV28 and TRBJ1-4; D is perhaps TRBD1 (6 bases). Germline V gene data show CDR1 as MDHEN and CDR2 as SYDVKM. The V and J ends lost 6 bases and 7 bases respectively, with 18 bases between them. The CDR3 has 15 amino acids.

This clone was seen just once. J is TRBJ2-5 and V is TRBV20-1; TRBD2 is a possible D gene (5 bases). V was shortened by 6 bases and J by 5 bases, with 10 bases between the two germline ends. This CDR3 contains 11 residues. Germline V gives CDR1 DFQATT, CDR2 SNEGSKA (reference sequence). CDR3 sequence (DNA): TGCAGTGCCCAGAGAGGGGAGACCCAGTACTTC. Translation: CSAQRGETQYF.

This chain uses TRBV18 with TRBJ2-2, with 14 bases fitting TRBD2. CDR3 size: 16 residues. Germline trimming cut 3 bases from V and 5 bases from J; bases unmatched to any gene: 2. CDR1 and CDR2 (germline): KGHSH, LQKENI. The CDR3 DNA reads as TGTGCCAGCTCACCTGGGACTAGCGGGAGAACCGGGGAGCTGTTTTTT. This encodes CASSPGTSGRTGELFF.

This clone occurred once. This rearrangement joins TRBV19 to TRBJ2-1; 13 bases agree with TRBD2. V lost 7 bases, J lost 6 bases, and 9 bases stayed unmatched. The length of the CDR3 is 16 residues. Germline CDR1 is LNHDA and CDR2 is SQIVND (reference sequence). CDR3 amino acids: CASTGRLAGGLNEQFF. CDR3 nucleotides: TGTGCCAGTACTGGGAGACTAGCGGGAGGCCTCAATGAGCAGTTCTTC.

The rearrangement uses TRBV27 and TRBJ2-3; possibly TRBD1 for D (6 bases). Germline CDR1 MNHEY, CDR2 SMNVEV (reference sequence). The CDR3 length is 14 residues. V lost 5 bases and J lost 2, with 11 bases in between. CDR3 coding DNA: TGTGCCAGCAGTCGGGGACATGTCACAGATACGCAGTATTTT. Protein: CASSRGHVTDTQYF.

By sample fraction, this clone is medium-sized (0.01 to 0.1%). CDR3 residues: CASSPGPIKYGYTF. For the CDR3, the DNA is TGTGCCAGCAGTCCGGGTCCCATAAAATATGGCTACACCTTC. The gene calls are TRBV27 and TRBJ1-2; no clear D. Trimming removed 5 bases at V and 5 bases at J, with 15 bases between. There are 14 residues in the CDR3. The germline V gene has CDR1 MNHEY and CDR2 SMNVEV (reference sequence).

The CDR3 coding sequence is TGTGCCAGCACCAGGACTAGCGGTAATTACGAGCAGTACTTC. This codes for CASTRTSGNYEQYF. The chain is built from TRBV6-5 and TRBJ2-7; TRBD2 aligns across 10 bases. Germline values: CDR1 MNHEY, CDR2 SVGAGI. This CDR3 has 14 amino acids. Trimming removed 7 bases from V and 4 bases from J; junction bases left unmatched: 7.

This sequence joins TRBV2 and TRBJ2-1, with 9 bases aligning to TRBD2. The CDR3 runs to 14 residues. Germline V lookup: CDR1 SNHLY, CDR2 FYNNEI. V was clipped by 1 base and J by 8 bases; unmatched bases: 3. CDR3 DNA sequence: TGTGCCAGCAGTGAAGAACTAGCGGGCCATGAGCAGTTCTTC. As protein: CASSEELAGHEQFF. The full variable domain, rest sourced from reference TRBV2 and TRBJ2-1, is EPEVTQTPSHQVTQMGQEVILRCVPISNHLYFYWYRQILGQKVEFLVSFYNNEISEKSEIFDDQFSVERPDGSNFTLKIRSTKLEDSAMYFCASSEELAGHEQFFGPGTRLTVL.

The gene calls are TRBV11-2 and TRBJ2-7, with 11 bases identical to TRBD1. The CDR3 loop spans 15 amino acids. V dropped 6 bases and J dropped 5; count of bases not matched to a gene: 9. Per the germline V gene, CDR1 is SGHAT and CDR2 is FQNNGV. The CDR3 sequence: CASRDRDRGSDEQYF. CDR3 sequence (DNA): TGTGCCAGCAGAGACCGGGACAGGGGGAGCGACGAGCAGTACTTC.

The rearrangement joins TRBV18 to TRBJ1-1; D perhaps matches TRBD1 (6 bases). Trimming removed 9 bases at V and 5 bases at J, with 16 bases between. There are 13 residues in the CDR3. CDR1 and CDR2 from the germline V gene are KGHSH and LQKENI. CDR3 amino acids: CASSVQGGTEAFF. The CDR3 DNA reads TGTGCCAGTTCGGTACAGGGCGGGACTGAAGCTTTCTTT.

This clone is medium-sized by share. The chain has TRBV7-2 and TRBJ2-1, with 8 bases matching TRBD2. Trimming cost V 4 bases and J 5 bases; bases outside gene matches: 10. Germline CDR1 reads SGHTA; CDR2 reads FQGNSA. CDR3 length: 16 amino acids. CDR3 in amino acids: CASSSRTSQVHNEQFF. CDR3 nucleotide sequence: TGTGCCAGCAGCTCGAGGACTAGCCAAGTGCACAATGAGCAGTTCTTC.

The V gene is TRBV7-6, the J gene TRBJ1-2, with D maybe TRBD1 (6 bases). This CDR3 spans 15 amino acids. Trimming took off 5 bases at V and 4 bases at J, with 17 bases between the two ends. CDR1 is SGHVS, CDR2 FNYEAQ, per germline. For the CDR3, the DNA is TGTGCCAGCAGCGCCTCTGGGGGGGGCGGCTATGGCTACACCTTC. Its translation: CASSASGGGGYGYTF.

This rearrangement joins TRBV14 to TRBJ2-1; 7 bases align to TRBD2. This CDR3 spans 16 amino acids. The germline CDR1 and CDR2 sequences are SGHDN and FVKESK. J was trimmed by 4 bases and V by 6 bases; bases with no gene match: 12. CDR3 DNA sequence: TGTGCCAGCAGGGGCGGGGCAGCGGGGCTTTACAATGAGCAGTTCTTC. It specifies CASRGGAAGLYNEQFF. Supplemented by reference TRBV14 and TRBJ2-1, the full variable domain reads EAGVTQFPSHSVIEKGQTVTLRCDPISGHDNLYWYRRVMGKEIKFLLHFVKESKQDESGMPNNRFLAERTGGTYSTLKVQPAELEDSGVYFCASRGGAAGLYNEQFFGPGTRLTVL.

V is TRBV7-8 and J is TRBJ2-3, with a possible D match to TRBD1 (6 bases). V lost 1 base to trimming and J lost 2 bases, with 10 bases between them. Germline V gene sequence: CDR1 SGHVS, CDR2 FQNEAQ. This CDR3 is 15 amino acids long. The CDR3 loop reads CASSLGQGITDTQYF. The DNA of the CDR3 is TGTGCCAGCAGCTTAGGTCAGGGGATCACAGATACGCAGTATTTT.

CDR3 protein: CASSPQDNSGANVLTF. In nucleotides, the CDR3 is TGCGCCAGCAGCCCGCAGGATAACTCTGGGGCCAACGTCCTGACTTTC. The rearrangement uses TRBV5-1 and TRBJ2-6; D is unresolved. V lost 4 bases and J 0 bases, leaving 11 bases between the germline ends. Germline values: CDR1 SGHRS, CDR2 YFSETQ. This CDR3 is built from 16 residues.

This chain connects TRBV9 to TRBJ1-4; a weak D match, TRBD1 (5 bases). Germline CDR1 SGDLS, CDR2 YYNGEE. V was clipped by 3 bases and J by 6 bases, with 9 bases between them. The CDR3 runs 13 residues. CDR3 sequence (DNA): TGTGCCAGCAGCGCGGGGGGAGATGAAAAACTGTTTTTT. Translated, it gives CASSAGGDEKLFF.

The chain recombines TRBV27 with TRBJ1-1, with D possibly TRBD1 on 6 matching bases. Germline CDR1 is MNHEY and CDR2 is SMNVEV (reference sequence). CDR3 length: 15 amino acids. Trimming stripped 7 bases from V and 3 bases from J, with 18 bases between. The CDR3: CASNPAGQRYTEAFF. Written as DNA, the CDR3 is TGTGCCAGCAATCCAGCCGGACAGCGATACACTGAAGCTTTCTTT.

The sample holds a few counts of this clone. Written as DNA, the CDR3 is TGTGCCAGCTCACCTGGCGGCGGCGCAGATACGCAGTATTTT. Encoded protein: CASSPGGGADTQYF. V gene TRBV18 combines with J gene TRBJ2-3; unclear D gene. The length of the CDR3 is 14 residues. The ends were cut back, 3 bases at V and 4 bases at J, with 11 bases in the middle. Germline V gives CDR1 KGHSH, CDR2 LQKENI.

The chain recombines TRBV6-1 with TRBJ2-7, with 11 bases fitting TRBD2. Looked up from germline, CDR1 is MNHNS and CDR2 is SASEGT. With 4 bases clipped from V and 1 base from J, the junction kept 6 bases outside the gene matches. The CDR3 has 16 residues. The DNA for the CDR3 is TGTGCCAGCAGTGGACCGACTAGCGGGACTTCCTACGAGCAGTACTTC. Protein product: CASSGPTSGTSYEQYF.

The chain couples TRBV5-1 to TRBJ2-7; TRBD1 might be the D (6 bases). CDR1 is SGHRS, CDR2 YFSETQ, per germline. The CDR3 consists of 16 residues. V lost 0 bases to trimming and J lost 4 bases, with 17 bases between them. The CDR3 here is CASSLAAGAVGYEQYF. CDR3 DNA sequence: TGCGCCAGCAGCTTGGCAGCAGGGGCTGTTGGGTACGAGCAGTACTTC.

This chain connects TRBV6-2 or TRBV6-3 to TRBJ2-1; 7 bases agree with TRBD1. Germline CDR1 is MNHEY and CDR2 is SVGEGT. CDR3 length equals 17 residues. V was pared by 5 bases and J by 2 bases, with 12 bases of the junction left unmatched. The CDR3 protein is CASSLVTGMYTYNEQFF. DNA of the CDR3: TGTGCCAGCAGTCTCGTGACAGGGATGTACACCTACAATGAGCAGTTCTTC.

The chain combines TRBV5-1 with TRBJ2-1; 10 positions match TRBD2. J gave up 7 bases and V 2 bases, and 6 bases lay outside the gene matches. Germline CDR1 and CDR2: SGHRS and YFSETQ. CDR3 length: 15 amino acids. The CDR3 loop is CASSLSTSGLNEQFF. The CDR3 DNA reads TGCGCCAGCAGCTTATCGACTAGCGGGTTAAATGAGCAGTTCTTC.

The chain links TRBV29-1 to TRBJ2-2, with D perhaps matching TRBD1 (9 bases). Germline V gene lookup returns CDR1 SQVTM and CDR2 ANQGSEA. Deletions cut 5 bases from V and 4 bases from J, with 26 bases between. The CDR3 has 18 residues. The CDR3 sequence: CSVRKGQGSGGGTGELFF. CDR3 nucleotides: TGCAGCGTTCGCAAGGGACAGGGCAGCGGGGGAGGCACCGGGGAGCTGTTTTTT.